Given below is one TCR beta chain in context. Its antigen is undetermined. The data derive from a study of OX40 agonist ivuxolimab in advanced cancers. Study at large: Patients were roughly 87% male with ages about 23 to 90, mean about 60.

Study-wide results and limits: The CD4+ and CD8+ T cells in the blood had expanded clonally by week 6 at 0.1 to 3.0 mg/kg. CD8+ T cells were the subset that, on average, had more expanded clones than CD4+.

The CDR3 length is 12 residues. V was cut by 4 bases and J by 4 bases, with 8 bases left in between. Per the germline V gene, CDR1 is MNHEY and CDR2 is SVGAGI. Sequencing was performed with immunoSEQ multiplex PCR; in TCRdb, only in-frame clones are kept and a portion is missing. The data show under 40,000 clones, about 88% seen once. Autoimmune disease history or systemic immunosuppression was exclusionary. The sequencing here drew on CD4+ or CD8+ T cells sorted from blood, taken in a trial of the OX40 agonist ivuxolimab. This TCR came from an adult with an advanced solid tumor such as melanoma, head and neck, liver or kidney cancer. The V and J genes are TRBV6-5 and TRBJ2-7; TRBD1 might be the D (6 bases). As DNA, the CDR3 is TGTGCCAGCAGTTCGACAGGTTACGAGCAGTACTTC. Residues: CASSSTGYEQYF.